This T cell receptor beta chain was obtained from a study of CD8+CD57+ T cells in acquired aplastic anemia. Both TCR beta VDJ combination and CDR3 sequence profiling were carried out. Genomic DNA was the template for this profiling. Each CDR3 protein gets one entry after TCRdb re-called the reads with MiXCR. The sample holds under 200,000 distinct CDR3 sequences, over 40% seen once. Whoever was chosen for sequencing had shown CD8+CD57+ cell expansion by flow cytometry. Trimming took off 5 bases at V and 0 bases at J, with 8 bases between the two ends. Germline CDR1 is SQVTM and CDR2 is ANQGSEA. This CDR3 has 12 residues.

The receptor was derived from a human donor with aplastic anemia. The source material was sorted CD4+, CD8+, or CD8+CD57+ T cells (not recorded which) from PBMCs. This chain connects TRBV29-1 to TRBJ2-7; D unresolved. The CDR3 coding sequence is TGCAGCGTTCTAAGTGGCTCCTACGAGCAGTACTTC. Its translation is CSVLSGSYEQYF.